Detailed here is one T cell receptor (beta chain). Its recognized antigen is unknown. Qualities for individual bases were not recorded, and no much larger clone is one base off. This entry comes from a study of T cell repertoires in cytomegalovirus infection (dated by TCRdb to about 2019). A note on the overall study: The HLA type of each donor mattered for the analysis, because public TCR beta signatures pointed to carriage of CMV infection along with the matching HLA type. On the study overall, not on this receptor specifically: Cumulative frequency of public TCR beta family members discriminated carriers of CMV infection plus the relevant HLA type in this cohort and an independent roughly 350-donor cohort. The ex vivo response was dominated by HLA-C-restricted CMV-specific TCR beta clonotypes, and the single most frequent clonotype in two of eight donors was supplied by these HLA-C-restricted clonotypes.

Sequencing relied on an Illumina HiSeq 1500. TCRdb redid the processing of the public reads, applying fastp at Q25 and MiXCR, and retained in-frame beta chains. Every distinct CDR3 protein forms one entry, paired with its most common genes and DNA. The sample has 500,000 or so distinct CDR3 sequences on record, 16% of them singletons. In total, the top ten clones hold more than 20% of the sample. From a lookup of the germline V gene, CDR1 and CDR2 are SGHRS and YFSETQ. V loses 0 bases of germline sequence and J loses 4 bases, and the interval between the two ends is 8 bases. The CDR3 sequence holds 13 residues, the cysteine and phenylalanine included. Here the CDR3 DNA is all that survives: 39 bases in frame from base 1.

The V and J genes are TRBV5-1 and TRBJ2-7, with the D gene not clear enough to name. The sample consisted of CD8+ T cells from PBMCs. This TCR was recovered from a human donor in good health (CMV status not recorded). Some clones in this sample may be carry-over from other donors' samples. Here is the DNA: TGCGCCAGCAGCTTGGCGCCACCTTACGAGCAGTACTTC. Translated, it gives CASSLAPPYEQYF.